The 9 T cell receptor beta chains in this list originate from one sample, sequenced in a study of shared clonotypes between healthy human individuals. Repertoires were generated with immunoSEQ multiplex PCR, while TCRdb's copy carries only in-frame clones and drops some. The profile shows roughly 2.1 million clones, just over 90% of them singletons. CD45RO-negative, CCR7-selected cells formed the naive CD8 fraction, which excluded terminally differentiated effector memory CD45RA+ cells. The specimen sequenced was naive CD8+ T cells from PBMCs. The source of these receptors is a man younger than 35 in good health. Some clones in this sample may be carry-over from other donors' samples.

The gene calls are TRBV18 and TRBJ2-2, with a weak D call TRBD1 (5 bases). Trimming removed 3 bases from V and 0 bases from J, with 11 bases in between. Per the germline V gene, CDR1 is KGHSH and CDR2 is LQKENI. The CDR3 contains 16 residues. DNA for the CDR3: TGTGCCAGCTCACCCACCTACAGGTCGAACACCGGGGAGCTGTTTTTT. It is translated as CASSPTYRSNTGELFF.

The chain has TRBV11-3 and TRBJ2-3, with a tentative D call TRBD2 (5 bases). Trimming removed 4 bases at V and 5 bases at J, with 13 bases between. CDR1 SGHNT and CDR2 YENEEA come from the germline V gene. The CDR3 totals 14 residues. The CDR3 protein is CASSSRRARDTQYF. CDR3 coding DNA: TGTGCCAGCAGCTCTCGGCGGGCTAGAGATACGCAGTATTTT.

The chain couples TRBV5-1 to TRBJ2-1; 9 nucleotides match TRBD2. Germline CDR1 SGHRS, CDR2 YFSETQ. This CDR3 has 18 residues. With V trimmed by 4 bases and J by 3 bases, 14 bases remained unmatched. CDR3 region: CASSHPLQAGGIYNEQFF. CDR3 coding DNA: TGCGCCAGCAGCCACCCCCTGCAGGCGGGAGGGATCTACAATGAGCAGTTCTTC.

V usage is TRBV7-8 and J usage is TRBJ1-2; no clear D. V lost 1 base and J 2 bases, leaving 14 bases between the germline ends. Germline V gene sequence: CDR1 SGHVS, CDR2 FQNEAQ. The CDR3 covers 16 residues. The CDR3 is CASSLGALARNYGYTF. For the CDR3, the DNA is TGTGCCAGCAGCTTAGGGGCGCTGGCGAGAAACTATGGCTACACCTTC.

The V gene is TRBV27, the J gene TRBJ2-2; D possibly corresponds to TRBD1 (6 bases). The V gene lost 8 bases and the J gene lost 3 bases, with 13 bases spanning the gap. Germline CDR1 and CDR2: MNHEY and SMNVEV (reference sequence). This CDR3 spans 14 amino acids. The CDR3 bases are TGTGCCAGCTCCGGGACACGCTACACCGGGGAGCTGTTTTTT. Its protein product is CASSGTRYTGELFF.

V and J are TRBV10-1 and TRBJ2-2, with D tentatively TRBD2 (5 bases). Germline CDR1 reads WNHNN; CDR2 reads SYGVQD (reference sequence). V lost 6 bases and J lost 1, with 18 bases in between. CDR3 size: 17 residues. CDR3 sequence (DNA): TGCGCCAGCAGCGATAGAGCGGAGGCTGAGAACACCGGGGAGCTGTTTTTT. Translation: CASSDRAEAENTGELFF.

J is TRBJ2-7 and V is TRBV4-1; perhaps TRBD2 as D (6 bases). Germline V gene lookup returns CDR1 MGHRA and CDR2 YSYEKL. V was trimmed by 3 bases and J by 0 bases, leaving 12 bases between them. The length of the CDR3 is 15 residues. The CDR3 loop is CASSQLAPSSYEQYF. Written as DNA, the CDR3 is TGCGCCAGCAGCCAGCTAGCGCCGAGCTCCTACGAGCAGTACTTC.

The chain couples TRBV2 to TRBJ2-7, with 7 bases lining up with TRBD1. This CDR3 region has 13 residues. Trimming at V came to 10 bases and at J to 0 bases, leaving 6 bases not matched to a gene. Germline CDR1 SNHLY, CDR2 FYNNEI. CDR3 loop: CAIQDRASYEQYF. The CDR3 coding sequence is TGTGCCATCCAAGACAGGGCCTCCTACGAGCAGTACTTC.

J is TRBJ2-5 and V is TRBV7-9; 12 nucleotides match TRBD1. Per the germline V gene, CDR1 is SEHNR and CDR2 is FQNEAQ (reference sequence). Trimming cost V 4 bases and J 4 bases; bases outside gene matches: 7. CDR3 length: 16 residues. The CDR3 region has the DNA TGTGCCAGCAGCTCGCTCATGGGACAGGGGGCAGAGACCCAGTACTTC. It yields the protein CASSSLMGQGAETQYF. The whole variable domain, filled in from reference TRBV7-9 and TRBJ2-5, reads DTGVSQNPRHKITKRGQNVTFRCDPISEHNRLYWYRQTLGQGPEFLTYFQNEAQLEKSRLLSDRFSAERPKGSFSTLEIQRTEQGDSAMYLCASSSLMGQGAETQYFGPGTRLLVL.